This TCR beta chain was sequenced in a study of cytomegalovirus exposure and HLA in healthy donors. Study context: A preliminary data release comprised tens of millions of unique TCRs obtained from HLA-typed donors.

General study findings and limits: Usually a TCR sequence was rare, but some public TCRs were found in many donors.

PCR employed 60 Vbeta and 13 Jbeta primers. The data were produced by immunoSEQ multiplex PCR, yet TCRdb's version contains in-frame clones alone and is incomplete. The table includes some 110,000 clones, roughly three quarters detected once. CDR1 is SGHNT and CDR2 is YYREEE in the germline V gene (reference sequence). V was shortened by 1 base and J by 4 bases, with 11 bases between the two germline ends. The CDR3 is 14 residues long. A word on this clone: Its matching antigen is unknown.

The clonotype comes from a young woman in good health and CMV-seropositive. Sequenced: PBMCs. This chain connects TRBV5-4 to TRBJ2-5; no firm D call. The CDR3 sequence is CASSLKSSGETQYF. CDR3 sequence (DNA): TGTGCCAGCAGCTTGAAATCGTCCGGAGAGACCCAGTACTTC.